A selection of T cell receptor beta chains follows, all from one sample in a study of blood T cell repertoires in COVID-19. The table came from immunoSEQ multiplex PCR; TCRdb's copy has only in-frame clones and leaves some out. This sample has some 180,000 clones, with nearly 90% found just once. The sequenced sample was peripheral blood. The origin of the receptors is a man between 60 and 70 years old with active or convalescent COVID-19. CDR3s include the opening cysteine and the closing phenylalanine or tryptophan.

J gene | V gene | CDR3 protein
TRBJ2-1 | TRBV27 | CASSSRPARNEQFF
TRBJ2-2 | TRBV19 | CASSSAGGTGELFF
TRBJ2-1 | TRBV19 | CASSATSGGAGNEQFF
TRBJ1-5 | TRBV2 | CASRDSPNQPQHF
TRBJ2-5 | TRBV15 | CATGDQGATETQYF
TRBJ2-5 | TRBV5-1 | CASRIAGLQETQYF
TRBJ1-1 | TRBV27 | CASSDRENTEAFF
TRBJ2-1 | TRBV19 | CASRTSGGNNEQFF
TRBJ2-7 | TRBV19 | CASSTSGQNEQYF
TRBJ1-2 | TRBV7-2 | CASTSNTNYGYTF
TRBJ1-1 | TRBV29-1 | CSVDTGGYNTEAFF
TRBJ1-3 | TRBV10-3 | CAIKTDPSGNTIYF
TRBJ2-3 | TRBV5-1 | CASSVLAGGHGTDTQYF
TRBJ1-6 | TRBV19 | CASSIEDRINSPLHF
TRBJ2-7 | TRBV7-1 | CASSSDPSKSLRTFARPEHYEQYF
TRBJ1-2 | TRBV2 | CASSEGPLYGYTF
TRBJ2-5 | TRBV7-6 | CASSQPGAGQETQYF
TRBJ2-3 | TRBV9 | CASSVRDSGTDTQYF
TRBJ2-3 | TRBV6-2/TRBV6-3 | CASSTIGQGRTDTQYF